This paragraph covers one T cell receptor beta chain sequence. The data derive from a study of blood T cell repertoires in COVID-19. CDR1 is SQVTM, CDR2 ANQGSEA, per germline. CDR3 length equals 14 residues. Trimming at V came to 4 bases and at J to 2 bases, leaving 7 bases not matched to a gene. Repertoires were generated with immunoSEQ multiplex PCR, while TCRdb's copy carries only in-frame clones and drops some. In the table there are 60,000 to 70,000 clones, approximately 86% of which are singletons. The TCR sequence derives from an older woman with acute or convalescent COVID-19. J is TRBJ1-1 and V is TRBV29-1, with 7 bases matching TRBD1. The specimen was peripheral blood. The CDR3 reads CSVGVGGLNTEAFF. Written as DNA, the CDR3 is TGCAGCGTTGGGGTAGGGGGCCTTAACACTGAAGCTTTCTTT.